This section outlines one T cell receptor beta chain sequence together with its context. The antigen is undetermined. These data belong to a study of cytomegalovirus exposure and HLA in healthy donors. Notes on the study in general: Reported performance of the classifier showed diagnosis of cytomegalovirus status with high specificity and sensitivity. TRBV6-2, TRBV6-3 and some other V segments were excluded as indistinguishable.

The V and J ends lost 1 base and 3 bases respectively, with 13 bases between them. CDR3 length: 16 amino acids. Germline lookup yields CDR1 LNHDA and CDR2 SQIVND (reference sequence). The study ran its PCR with 60 Vbeta and 13 Jbeta primers. TCRdb's copy holds only in-frame clones and misses some; the assay was immunoSEQ multiplex PCR. The repertoire holds over 150,000 clones, with 75% as singletons. The sample taken for sequencing was PBMCs. This receptor was taken from a male donor in good health and CMV-seronegative. The rearrangement joins TRBV19 to TRBJ2-1; a weak D match, TRBD2 (5 bases). CDR3: CASSIGSSGYYNEQFF. As DNA, the CDR3 is TGTGCCAGTAGTATAGGGTCCAGCGGTTACTACAATGAGCAGTTCTTC.